This T cell receptor beta chain appears in the sequencing data of a study of shared clonotypes between healthy human individuals. Germline-derived CDR1 and CDR2 are LNHDA and SQIVND (reference sequence). The V gene end was trimmed by 4 bases and the J gene end by 0 bases; junction bases not matched to a gene: 5. The length of the CDR3 is 15 residues. The assay was immunoSEQ multiplex PCR, and TCRdb's table has in-frame clones only and misses some. The table has around 1.5 million clones, around 98% seen once. The receptor was isolated from a man aged 30-40 years in good health. The chain couples TRBV19 to TRBJ2-7; TRBD1 aligns across 8 bases. Sequenced: naive CD4+ T cells sorted from blood. This sample's subset: CD45RA+ positively selected. The CDR3 nucleotides read TGTGCCAGTAGTACCCAGGGGGCCAACTCCTACGAGCAGTACTTC. Amino acids: CASSTQGANSYEQYF.